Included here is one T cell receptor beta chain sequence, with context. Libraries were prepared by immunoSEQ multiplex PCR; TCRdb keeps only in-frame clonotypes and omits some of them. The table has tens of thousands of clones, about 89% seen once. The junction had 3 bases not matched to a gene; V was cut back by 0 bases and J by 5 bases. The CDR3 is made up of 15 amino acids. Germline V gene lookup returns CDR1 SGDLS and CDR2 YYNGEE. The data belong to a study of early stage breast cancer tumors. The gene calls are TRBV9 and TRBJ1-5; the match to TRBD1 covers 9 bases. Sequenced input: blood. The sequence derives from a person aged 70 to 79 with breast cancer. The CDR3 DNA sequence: TGTGCCAGCAGCGTAGACGGGACAGGGTATCAGCCCCAGCATTTT. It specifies CASSVDGTGYQPQHF.